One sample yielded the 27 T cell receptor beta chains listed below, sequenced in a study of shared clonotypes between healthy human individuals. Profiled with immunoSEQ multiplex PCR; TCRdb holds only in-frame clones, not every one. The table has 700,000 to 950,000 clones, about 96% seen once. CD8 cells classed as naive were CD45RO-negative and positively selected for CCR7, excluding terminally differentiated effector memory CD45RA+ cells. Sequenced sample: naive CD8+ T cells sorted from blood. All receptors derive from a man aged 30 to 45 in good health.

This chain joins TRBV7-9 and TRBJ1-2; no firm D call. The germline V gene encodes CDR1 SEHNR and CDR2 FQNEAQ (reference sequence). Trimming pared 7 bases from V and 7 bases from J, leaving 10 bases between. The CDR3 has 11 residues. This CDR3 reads CASIPTSGYTF. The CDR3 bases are TGTGCCAGCATCCCTACTAGTGGCTACACCTTC.

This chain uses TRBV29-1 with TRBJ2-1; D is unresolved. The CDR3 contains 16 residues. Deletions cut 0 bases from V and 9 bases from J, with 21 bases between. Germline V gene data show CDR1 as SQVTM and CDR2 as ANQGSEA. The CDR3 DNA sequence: TGCAGCGTTGAAGATCCTATGGCAGTGGGTGAATTTGAGCAGTTCTTC. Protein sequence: CSVEDPMAVGEFEQFF.

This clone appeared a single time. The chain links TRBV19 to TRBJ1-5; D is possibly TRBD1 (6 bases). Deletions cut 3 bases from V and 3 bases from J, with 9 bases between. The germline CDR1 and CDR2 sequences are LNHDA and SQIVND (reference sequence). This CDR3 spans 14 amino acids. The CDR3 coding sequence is TGTGCCAGTAGTATGTGGGACAACAATCAGCCCCAGCATTTT. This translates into CASSMWDNNQPQHF. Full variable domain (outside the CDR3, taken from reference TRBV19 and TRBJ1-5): DGGITQSPKYLFRKEGQNVTLSCEQNLNHDAMYWYRQDPGQGLRLIYYSQIVNDFQKGDIAEGYSVSREKKESFPLTVTSAQKNPTAFYLCASSMWDNNQPQHFGDGTRLSIL.

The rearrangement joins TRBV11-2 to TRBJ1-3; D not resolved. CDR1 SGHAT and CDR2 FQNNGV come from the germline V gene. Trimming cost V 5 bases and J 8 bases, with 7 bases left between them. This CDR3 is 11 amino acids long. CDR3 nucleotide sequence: TGTGCCAGCAGCCCTAGAGACACCATATATTTT. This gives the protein CASSPRDTIYF.

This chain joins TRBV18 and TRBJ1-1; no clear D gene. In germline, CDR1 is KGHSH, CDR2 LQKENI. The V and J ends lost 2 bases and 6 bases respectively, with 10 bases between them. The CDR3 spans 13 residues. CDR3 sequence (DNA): TGTGCCAGCTCACCAGAAATGACGGCTGAAGCTTTCTTT. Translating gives CASSPEMTAEAFF.

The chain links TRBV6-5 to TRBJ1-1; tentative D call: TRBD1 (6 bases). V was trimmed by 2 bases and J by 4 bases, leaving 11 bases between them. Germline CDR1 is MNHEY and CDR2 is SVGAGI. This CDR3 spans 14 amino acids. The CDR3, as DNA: TGTGCCAGCAGTTACGTCCGGGACATCACTGAAGCTTTCTTT. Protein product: CASSYVRDITEAFF.

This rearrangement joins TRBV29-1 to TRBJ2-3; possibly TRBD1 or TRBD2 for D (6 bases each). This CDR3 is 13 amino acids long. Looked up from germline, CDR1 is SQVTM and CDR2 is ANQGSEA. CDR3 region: CTGWGAGTDTQYF. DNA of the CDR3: TGCACGGGGTGGGGGGCCGGCACAGATACGCAGTATTTT.

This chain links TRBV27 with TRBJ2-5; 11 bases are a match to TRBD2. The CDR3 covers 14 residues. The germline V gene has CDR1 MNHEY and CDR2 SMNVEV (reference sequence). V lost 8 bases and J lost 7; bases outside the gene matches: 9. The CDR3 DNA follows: TGTGCCAGCGGGATAGCGGGAGGGCGGGGGACCCAGTACTTC. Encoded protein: CASGIAGGRGTQYF.

CDR3 sequence (DNA): TGTGCCAGCAGTTACTCAGCTAGCGGGAGTCTATACGAGCAGTACTTC. This gives the protein CASSYSASGSLYEQYF. This chain uses TRBV6-5 with TRBJ2-7; 10 bases line up with TRBD2. The CDR3 has 16 amino acids. Trimming cost V 0 bases and J 4 bases; bases outside gene matches: 6. Germline CDR1 and CDR2: MNHEY and SVGAGI.

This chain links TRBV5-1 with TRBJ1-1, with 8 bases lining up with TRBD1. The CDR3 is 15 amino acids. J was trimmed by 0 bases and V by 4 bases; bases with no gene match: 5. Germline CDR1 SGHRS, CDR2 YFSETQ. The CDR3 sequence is CASSEDRVMNTEAFF. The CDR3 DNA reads TGCGCCAGCAGCGAGGACAGGGTCATGAACACTGAAGCTTTCTTT.

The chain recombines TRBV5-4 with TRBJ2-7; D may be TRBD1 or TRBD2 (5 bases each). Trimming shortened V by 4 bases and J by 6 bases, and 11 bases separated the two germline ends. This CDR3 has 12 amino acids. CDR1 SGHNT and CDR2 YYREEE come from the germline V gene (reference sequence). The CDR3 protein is CASSPRDGEQYF. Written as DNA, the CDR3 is TGTGCCAGCAGCCCTCGGGACGGCGAGCAGTACTTC. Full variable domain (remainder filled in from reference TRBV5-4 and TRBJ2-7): ETGVTQSPTHLIKTRGQQVTLRCSSQSGHNTVSWYQQALGQGPQFIFQYYREEENGRGNFPPRFSGLQFPNYSSELNVNALELDDSALYLCASSPRDGEQYFGPGTRLTVT.

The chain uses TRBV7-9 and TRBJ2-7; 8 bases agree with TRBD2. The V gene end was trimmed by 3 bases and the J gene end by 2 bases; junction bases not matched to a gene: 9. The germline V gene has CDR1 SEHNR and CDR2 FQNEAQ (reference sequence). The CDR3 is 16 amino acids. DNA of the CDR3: TGTGCCAGCAGCTTTGGACCCGGGACTAGACCCTACGAGCAGTACTTC. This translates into CASSFGPGTRPYEQYF.

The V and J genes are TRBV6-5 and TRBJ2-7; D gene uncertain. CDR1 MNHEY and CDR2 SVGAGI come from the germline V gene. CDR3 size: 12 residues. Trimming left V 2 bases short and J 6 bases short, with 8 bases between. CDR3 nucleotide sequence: TGTGCCAGCAGTTACGTTGATGGCGAGCAGTACTTC. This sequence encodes CASSYVDGEQYF.

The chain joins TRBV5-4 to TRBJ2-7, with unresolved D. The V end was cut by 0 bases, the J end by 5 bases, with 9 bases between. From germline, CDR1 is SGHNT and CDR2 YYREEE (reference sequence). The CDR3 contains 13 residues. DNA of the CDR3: TGTGCCAGCAGCTTGGATTTAGCACACGAGCAGTACTTC. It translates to CASSLDLAHEQYF.

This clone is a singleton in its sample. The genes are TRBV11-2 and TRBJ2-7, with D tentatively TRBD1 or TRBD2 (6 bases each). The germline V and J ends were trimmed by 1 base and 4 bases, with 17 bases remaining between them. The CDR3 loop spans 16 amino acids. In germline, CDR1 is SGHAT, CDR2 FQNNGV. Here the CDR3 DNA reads TGTGCCAGCAGCTTAGGGCAATGGGGGGCCCTATACGAGCAGTACTTC. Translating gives CASSLGQWGALYEQYF.

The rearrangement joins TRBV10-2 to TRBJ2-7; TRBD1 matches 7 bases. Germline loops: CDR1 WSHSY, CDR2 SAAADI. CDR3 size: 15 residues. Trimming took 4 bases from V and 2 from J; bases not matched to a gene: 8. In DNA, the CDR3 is TGCGCCAGCAGTGTGGAGACAGGGCGGACCTACGAGCAGTACTTC. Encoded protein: CASSVETGRTYEQYF.

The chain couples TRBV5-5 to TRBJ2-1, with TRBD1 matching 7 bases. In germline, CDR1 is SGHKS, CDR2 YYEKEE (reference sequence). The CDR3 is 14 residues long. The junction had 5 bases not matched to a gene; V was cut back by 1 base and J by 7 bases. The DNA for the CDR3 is TGTGCCAGCAGCTTGTTTGGACAGGAGAATGAGCAGTTCTTC. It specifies CASSLFGQENEQFF. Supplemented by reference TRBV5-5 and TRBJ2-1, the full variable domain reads DAGVTQSPTHLIKTRGQQVTLRCSPISGHKSVSWYQQVLGQGPQFIFQYYEKEERGRGNFPDRFSARQFPNYSSELNVNALLLGDSALYLCASSLFGQENEQFFGPGTRLTVL.

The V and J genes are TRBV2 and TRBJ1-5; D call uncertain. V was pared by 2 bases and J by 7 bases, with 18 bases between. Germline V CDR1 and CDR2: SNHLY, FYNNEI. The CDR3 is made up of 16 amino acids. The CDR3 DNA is TGTGCCAGCAGTGAATTCTGGGGTTCCGGCCCACAGCCCCAGCATTTT. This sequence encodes CASSEFWGSGPQPQHF. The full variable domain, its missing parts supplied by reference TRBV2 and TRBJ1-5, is EPEVTQTPSHQVTQMGQEVILRCVPISNHLYFYWYRQILGQKVEFLVSFYNNEISEKSEIFDDQFSVERPDGSNFTLKIRSTKLEDSAMYFCASSEFWGSGPQPQHFGDGTRLSIL.

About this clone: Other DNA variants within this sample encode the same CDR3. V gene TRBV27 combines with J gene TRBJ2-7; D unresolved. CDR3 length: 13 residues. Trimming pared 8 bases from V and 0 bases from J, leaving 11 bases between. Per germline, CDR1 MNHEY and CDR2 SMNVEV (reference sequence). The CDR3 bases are TGTGCCAGCTCCTATAGGAGCTCCTACGAGCAGTACTTC. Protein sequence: CASSYRSSYEQYF.

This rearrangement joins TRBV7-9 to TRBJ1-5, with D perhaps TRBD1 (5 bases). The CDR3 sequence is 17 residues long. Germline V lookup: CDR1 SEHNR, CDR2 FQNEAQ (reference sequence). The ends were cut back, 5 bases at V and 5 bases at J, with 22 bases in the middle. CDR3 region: CASSLYGSTGGDQPQHF. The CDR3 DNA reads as TGTGCCAGCAGCCTATACGGGAGTACTGGGGGGGATCAGCCCCAGCATTTT.

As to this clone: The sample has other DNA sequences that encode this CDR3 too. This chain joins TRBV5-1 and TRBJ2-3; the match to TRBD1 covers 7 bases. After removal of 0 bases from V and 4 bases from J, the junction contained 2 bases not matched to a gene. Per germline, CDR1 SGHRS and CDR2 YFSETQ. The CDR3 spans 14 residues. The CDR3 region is CASSLGQGPDTQYF. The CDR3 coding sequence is TGCGCCAGCAGCTTGGGACAGGGTCCAGATACGCAGTATTTT.

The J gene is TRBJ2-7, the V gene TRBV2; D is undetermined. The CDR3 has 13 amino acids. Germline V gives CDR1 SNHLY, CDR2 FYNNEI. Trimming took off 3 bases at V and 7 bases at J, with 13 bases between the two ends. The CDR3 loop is CASSDGWASEQYF. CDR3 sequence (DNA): TGTGCCAGCAGTGACGGGTGGGCCTCGGAGCAGTACTTC.

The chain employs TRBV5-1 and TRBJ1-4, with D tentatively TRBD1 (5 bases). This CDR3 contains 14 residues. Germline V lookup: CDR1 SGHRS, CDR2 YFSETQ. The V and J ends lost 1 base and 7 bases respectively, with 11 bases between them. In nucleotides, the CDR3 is TGCGCCAGCAGCTTGACGGGTGGGGGTGAAAAACTGTTTTTT. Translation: CASSLTGGGEKLFF. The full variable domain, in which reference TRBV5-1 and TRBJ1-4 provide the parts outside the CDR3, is KAGVTQTPRYLIKTRGQQVTLSCSPISGHRSVSWYQQTPGQGLQFLFEYFSETQRNKGNFPGRFSGRQFSNSRSEMNVSTLELGDSALYLCASSLTGGGEKLFFGSGTQLSVL.

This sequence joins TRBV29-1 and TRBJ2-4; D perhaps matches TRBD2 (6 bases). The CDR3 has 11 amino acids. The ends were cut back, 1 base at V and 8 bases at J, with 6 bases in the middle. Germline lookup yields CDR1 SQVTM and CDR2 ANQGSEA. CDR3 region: CSVEGGDIQYF. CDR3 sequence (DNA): TGCAGCGTTGAAGGGGGGGACATTCAGTACTTC.

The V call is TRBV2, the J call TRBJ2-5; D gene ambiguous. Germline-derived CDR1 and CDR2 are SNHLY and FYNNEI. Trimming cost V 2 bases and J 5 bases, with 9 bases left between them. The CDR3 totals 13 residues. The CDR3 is CASSEIAGETQYF. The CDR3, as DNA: TGTGCCAGCAGTGAAATAGCCGGGGAGACCCAGTACTTC.

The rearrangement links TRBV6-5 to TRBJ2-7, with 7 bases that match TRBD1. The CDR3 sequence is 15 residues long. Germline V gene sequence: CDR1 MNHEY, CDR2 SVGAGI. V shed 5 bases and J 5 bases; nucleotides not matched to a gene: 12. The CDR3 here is CASSPTRDSLNEQYF. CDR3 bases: TGTGCCAGCAGTCCAACCCGGGACAGTCTAAACGAGCAGTACTTC.

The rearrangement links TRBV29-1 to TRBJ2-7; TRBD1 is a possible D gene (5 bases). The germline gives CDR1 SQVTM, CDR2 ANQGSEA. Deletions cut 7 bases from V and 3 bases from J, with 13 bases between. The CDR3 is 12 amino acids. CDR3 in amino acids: CSGIGAHYEQYF. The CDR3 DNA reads TGCAGCGGGATAGGGGCCCACTACGAGCAGTACTTC.